These T cell receptor beta chains were read from a single sample in a study of siplizumab effects on memory and regulatory T cells. Here immunoSEQ multiplex PCR was the method, and the copy in TCRdb shows in-frame clones only, minus some. Of roughly 100,000 clones in the sample, around 90% were seen once. The sequencing input was CD4+ T cells sorted from blood. The receptors originated from a human donor in good health. Both conserved end residues are part of each CDR3. The D gene is left open where the match is weak. For some rows the clone size is stated as once, few or many, or as a class when expanded; others skip it.

J gene: TRBJ2-7
D gene: -
clone size: -
V gene: TRBV28
CDR3 protein: CASSLDSPHEQYF
CDR3 DNA: TGTGCCAGCAGTTTGGATTCTCCTCACGAGCAGTACTTC

J gene: TRBJ1-4
D gene: -
clone size: -
V gene: TRBV5-4
CDR3 protein: CASSLGEGPTNEKLFF
CDR3 DNA: TGTGCCAGCAGCTTGGGGGAGGGACCAACTAATGAAAAACTGTTTTTT

J gene: TRBJ2-5
D gene: -
clone size: -
V gene: TRBV27
CDR3 protein: CASSDDPGSRDFGTQYF
CDR3 DNA: TGTGCCAGCAGCGATGATCCCGGGAGCAGGGATTTTGGGACCCAGTACTTC

J gene: TRBJ2-1
D gene: -
clone size: -
V gene: TRBV5-6
CDR3 protein: CASSFIFLANEQFF
CDR3 DNA: TGTGCCAGCAGCTTTATTTTTTTGGCCAATGAGCAGTTCTTC

J gene: TRBJ2-4
D gene: -
clone size: -
V gene: TRBV28
CDR3 protein: CASRGLRGGGPRVDIQYF
CDR3 DNA: TGTGCCAGCAGGGGACTTCGGGGAGGGGGTCCACGGGTCGACATTCAGTACTTC

J gene: TRBJ2-3
D gene: -
clone size: -
V gene: TRBV2
CDR3 protein: CASKGGSTSTDTQYF
CDR3 DNA: TGTGCCAGCAAGGGGGGGTCAACTAGCACAGATACGCAGTATTTT

J gene: TRBJ1-2
D gene: -
clone size: -
V gene: TRBV28
CDR3 protein: CASKGPVYGYTF
CDR3 DNA: TGTGCCAGCAAAGGCCCGGTCTATGGCTACACCTTC

J gene: TRBJ2-5
D gene: TRBD2
clone size: once
V gene: TRBV7-7
CDR3 protein: CASSRLLAGGGLETQYF
CDR3 DNA: TGTGCCAGCAGCCGATTACTAGCGGGAGGGGGATTAGAGACCCAGTACTTC

J gene: TRBJ1-4
D gene: -
clone size: -
V gene: TRBV6-5
CDR3 protein: CASSYAGGKLFF
CDR3 DNA: TGTGCCAGCAGTTACGCGGGGGGGAAACTGTTTTTT

J gene: TRBJ1-3
D gene: -
clone size: -
V gene: TRBV5-1
CDR3 protein: CASTQDRASGNTIYF
CDR3 DNA: TGCGCCAGCACCCAGGACAGAGCCTCTGGAAACACCATATATTTT

J gene: TRBJ2-7
D gene: TRBD1
clone size: -
V gene: TRBV18
CDR3 protein: CASSKQGARREQYF
CDR3 DNA: TGTGCCAGCTCAAAACAGGGGGCGCGGCGCGAGCAGTACTTC

J gene: TRBJ2-1
D gene: -
clone size: -
V gene: TRBV29-1
CDR3 protein: CSVTAVGGRYNEQFF
CDR3 DNA: TGCAGCGTGACCGCCGTCGGGGGAAGGTACAATGAGCAGTTCTTC

J gene: TRBJ2-7
D gene: -
clone size: -
V gene: TRBV14
CDR3 protein: CASTSGQIPRGSYEQYF
CDR3 DNA: TGTGCCAGCACCTCAGGACAGATACCTCGGGGCTCCTACGAGCAGTACTTC

J gene: TRBJ2-6
D gene: -
clone size: -
V gene: TRBV5-1
CDR3 protein: CASSLDRGMGSGANVLTF
CDR3 DNA: TGCGCCAGCAGCTTGGATCGGGGAATGGGCTCTGGGGCCAACGTCCTGACTTTC

J gene: TRBJ2-1
D gene: -
clone size: -
V gene: TRBV6-6
CDR3 protein: CASTQTNEQFF
CDR3 DNA: TGTGCCAGCACCCAGACAAATGAGCAGTTCTTC

J gene: TRBJ2-3
D gene: TRBD1
clone size: -
V gene: TRBV5-4
CDR3 protein: CASSLRQGADTQYF
CDR3 DNA: TGTGCCAGCAGCTTAAGGCAGGGGGCAGATACGCAGTATTTT

J gene: TRBJ2-7
D gene: TRBD2
clone size: -
V gene: TRBV14
CDR3 protein: CASSQWRRGAGDEQYF
CDR3 DNA: TGTGCCAGCAGCCAATGGCGGCGGGGGGCCGGGGACGAGCAGTACTTC

J gene: TRBJ1-1
D gene: -
clone size: -
V gene: TRBV5-1
CDR3 protein: CASSLNWGDTEAFF
CDR3 DNA: TGCGCCAGCAGCTTGAATTGGGGGGACACTGAAGCTTTCTTT

J gene: TRBJ2-5
D gene: TRBD2
clone size: -
V gene: TRBV9
CDR3 protein: CASSGTSGRGQTQYF
CDR3 DNA: TGTGCCAGCAGCGGGACTAGCGGGAGGGGACAGACCCAGTACTTC

J gene: TRBJ2-6
D gene: -
clone size: -
V gene: TRBV19
CDR3 protein: CASSITFRGRPAGANVLTF
CDR3 DNA: TGTGCCAGTAGTATAACTTTCCGGGGGCGACCGGCTGGGGCCAACGTCCTGACTTTC

J gene: TRBJ1-2
D gene: -
clone size: -
V gene: TRBV10-3
CDR3 protein: CAIMGAGTNYGYTF
CDR3 DNA: TGTGCCATCATGGGGGCGGGCACTAACTATGGCTACACCTTC

J gene: TRBJ2-7
D gene: -
clone size: -
V gene: TRBV28
CDR3 protein: CASSLTIPGPEQYF
CDR3 DNA: TGTGCCAGCAGTTTAACTATCCCGGGGCCCGAGCAGTACTTC

J gene: TRBJ1-5
D gene: TRBD1
clone size: once
V gene: TRBV5-1
CDR3 protein: CASSTGTGNGNQPQHF
CDR3 DNA: TGCGCCAGCAGCACGGGGACAGGGAATGGTAATCAGCCCCAGCATTTT

J gene: TRBJ1-4
D gene: TRBD1
clone size: -
V gene: TRBV28
CDR3 protein: CASSGTGSYGEKLFF
CDR3 DNA: TGTGCCAGCAGCGGGACAGGGAGTTACGGTGAAAAACTGTTTTTT

J gene: TRBJ2-7
D gene: -
clone size: -
V gene: TRBV7-2
CDR3 protein: CASSSKYEQYF
CDR3 DNA: TGTGCCAGCAGCTCCAAGTACGAGCAGTACTTC

J gene: TRBJ2-2
D gene: -
clone size: -
V gene: TRBV7-8
CDR3 protein: CASSYRGQRTGELFF
CDR3 DNA: TGTGCCAGCAGCTACCGGGGCCAAAGGACCGGGGAGCTGTTTTTT

J gene: TRBJ2-3
D gene: -
clone size: -
V gene: TRBV7-3
CDR3 protein: CASSLTGSFSDTQYF
CDR3 DNA: TGTGCCAGCAGCTTAACCGGGAGTTTCTCAGATACGCAGTATTTT

J gene: TRBJ1-3
D gene: -
clone size: -
V gene: TRBV6-6
CDR3 protein: CASSYPSRSGNTIYF
CDR3 DNA: TGTGCCAGCAGTTACCCCTCCCGGTCTGGAAACACCATATATTTT

J gene: TRBJ1-2
D gene: -
clone size: -
V gene: TRBV30
CDR3 protein: CAWSPLRGANYGYTF
CDR3 DNA: TGTGCCTGGAGTCCTCTGCGGGGGGCTAACTATGGCTACACCTTC

J gene: TRBJ2-5
D gene: TRBD2
clone size: once
V gene: TRBV15
CDR3 protein: CATSRGLAGGFFQETQYF
CDR3 DNA: TGTGCCACCAGCAGAGGACTAGCGGGAGGCTTTTTCCAAGAGACCCAGTACTTC

J gene: TRBJ2-5
D gene: -
clone size: -
V gene: TRBV10-1
CDR3 protein: CASSESGRQETQYF
CDR3 DNA: TGCGCCAGCAGTGAGTCGGGCCGGCAAGAGACCCAGTACTTC

J gene: TRBJ2-1
D gene: -
clone size: -
V gene: TRBV6-4
CDR3 protein: CASSDSTIGGAEQFF
CDR3 DNA: TGTGCCAGCAGTGACTCGACAATAGGGGGGGCTGAGCAGTTCTTC

J gene: TRBJ2-4
D gene: -
clone size: -
V gene: TRBV10-3
CDR3 protein: CAISDPGEVVIQYF
CDR3 DNA: TGTGCCATCAGTGACCCGGGCGAGGTGGTCATTCAGTACTTC

J gene: TRBJ2-2
D gene: TRBD2
clone size: -
V gene: TRBV7-3
CDR3 protein: CASSPRTSGSGELFF
CDR3 DNA: TGTGCCAGCAGCCCCCGGACTAGCGGGAGCGGGGAGCTGTTTTTT

J gene: TRBJ1-1
D gene: -
clone size: -
V gene: TRBV2
CDR3 protein: CASRDTRNTEAFF
CDR3 DNA: TGTGCCAGCAGAGATACAAGGAACACTGAAGCTTTCTTT

J gene: TRBJ2-2
D gene: TRBD2
clone size: -
V gene: TRBV11-2
CDR3 protein: CASSFGLAGVVTGELFF
CDR3 DNA: TGTGCCAGCAGCTTCGGACTAGCGGGAGTAGTGACCGGGGAGCTGTTTTTT

J gene: TRBJ2-5
D gene: -
clone size: -
V gene: TRBV5-1
CDR3 protein: CASSFAGQETQYF
CDR3 DNA: TGCGCCAGCAGCTTTGCGGGCCAAGAGACCCAGTACTTC

J gene: TRBJ1-2
D gene: -
clone size: -
V gene: TRBV30
CDR3 protein: CAWSGGTGYTF
CDR3 DNA: TGTGCCTGGAGTGGGGGAACTGGCTACACCTTC

J gene: TRBJ2-3
D gene: -
clone size: once
V gene: TRBV7-9
CDR3 protein: CASSKTSGTDTQYF
CDR3 DNA: TGTGCCAGCAGCAAGACTAGTGGCACAGATACGCAGTATTTT

J gene: TRBJ2-3
D gene: -
clone size: -
V gene: TRBV6-4
CDR3 protein: CASSDSAGRADTQYF
CDR3 DNA: TGTGCCAGCAGTGACTCTGCAGGCCGAGCAGATACGCAGTATTTT

J gene: TRBJ1-1
D gene: -
clone size: -
V gene: TRBV6-1
CDR3 protein: CASSATANTEAFF
CDR3 DNA: TGTGCCAGCAGTGCGACAGCCAACACTGAAGCTTTCTTT